These 32 T cell receptor beta chains came from one sample sequenced in a study of cytomegalovirus exposure and HLA in healthy donors. Vbeta (60) and Jbeta (13) primers were used in the PCR. Generated by immunoSEQ multiplex PCR, the TCRdb table keeps only in-frame clones and is missing some. The data hold 150,000 to 190,000 clones, with around 82% observed a single time. The specimen sequenced was PBMCs. The receptors originated from a woman aged 45-65 years in good health and CMV-seropositive.

The genes are TRBV27 and TRBJ2-7; a weak D match, TRBD2 (5 bases). The germline V and J ends were trimmed by 3 bases and 7 bases, with 10 bases remaining between them. CDR1 is MNHEY and CDR2 is SMNVEV in the germline V gene (reference sequence). The length of the CDR3 is 12 residues. This chain's CDR3 is CASSFIGDEQYF. CDR3 sequence (DNA): TGTGCCAGCAGTTTTATCGGGGATGAGCAGTACTTC.

The V and J genes are TRBV10-3 and TRBJ2-7; D may be TRBD1 (6 bases). The ends were cut back, 7 bases at V and 3 bases at J, with 19 bases in the middle. The CDR3 totals 15 residues. Germline V lookup: CDR1 ENHRY, CDR2 SYGVKD. The CDR3 sequence is CAIKRTRGPGYEQYF. CDR3 in DNA: TGTGCCATCAAGAGGACCAGGGGTCCGGGCTACGAGCAGTACTTC.

V and J are TRBV5-8 and TRBJ2-1; 9 positions match TRBD1. V shed 4 bases and J 6 bases; nucleotides not matched to a gene: 5. Germline-derived CDR1 and CDR2 are SGHTS and YDEGEE. This CDR3 spans 14 amino acids. CDR3 in DNA: TGTGCCAGCAGCGTTGGACAGGGGTCCAATGAGCAGTTCTTC. This encodes CASSVGQGSNEQFF.

The chain employs TRBV5-1 and TRBJ1-1; tentative D call: TRBD1 (6 bases). The CDR3 has 14 residues. CDR1 and CDR2 (germline): SGHRS, YFSETQ. Between the trimmed V and J ends, which lost 4 bases and 1 base, there was a span of 11 bases. The CDR3 loop reads CASSNGQPNTEAFF. For the CDR3, the DNA is TGCGCCAGCAGCAACGGACAGCCGAACACTGAAGCTTTCTTT.

J is TRBJ2-1 and V is TRBV14, with 12 bases lining up with TRBD2. CDR3 length equals 19 residues. CDR1 is SGHDN, CDR2 FVKESK, per germline. V was pared by 0 bases and J by 7 bases, with 13 bases of the junction left unmatched. CDR3 nucleotides: TGTGCCAGCAGCCAAGATTTTGCCGGTACTAGCGGGGGGAGGAATGAGCAGTTCTTC. Amino acids: CASSQDFAGTSGGRNEQFF. Combining the CDR3 with reference TRBV14 and TRBJ2-1 gives the whole variable domain EAGVTQFPSHSVIEKGQTVTLRCDPISGHDNLYWYRRVMGKEIKFLLHFVKESKQDESGMPNNRFLAERTGGTYSTLKVQPAELEDSGVYFCASSQDFAGTSGGRNEQFFGPGTRLTVL.

This clone came up once. The CDR3 DNA sequence: TGTGCCAGTAAACGGACAGGGGGCATCTGGAATGAGCAGTTCTTC. It yields the protein CASKRTGGIWNEQFF. This chain joins TRBV19 and TRBJ2-1, with TRBD1 identical over 11 bases. The CDR3 contains 15 residues. Germline V gives CDR1 LNHDA, CDR2 SQIVND (reference sequence). V lost 7 bases to trimming and J lost 7 bases; unmatched junction nucleotides: 9.

This clone has only a few counts. The genes are TRBV12-5 and TRBJ2-3, with 15 nucleotides matching TRBD2. V lost 5 bases, J lost 3 bases, and 3 bases stayed unmatched. CDR1 LGHNT and CDR2 FRNRAP come from the germline V gene. CDR3 length: 16 residues. In nucleotides, the CDR3 is TGTGCTAGTGGTAGGGGACTAGCGGGGGGTACAGATACGCAGTATTTT. It yields the protein CASGRGLAGGTDTQYF.

The V call is TRBV27, the J call TRBJ2-1, with D possibly being TRBD2 (6 bases). Germline assignment: CDR1 MNHEY and CDR2 SMNVEV (reference sequence). The CDR3 has 15 amino acids. V shed 3 bases and J shed 4 bases, with 13 bases lying between them. The CDR3 sequence is CASSLARGKYNEQFF. The CDR3 DNA reads TGTGCCAGCAGTTTGGCCCGGGGGAAATACAATGAGCAGTTCTTC.

This chain connects TRBV27 to TRBJ1-2, with 8 bases identical to TRBD1. J was trimmed by 4 bases and V by 5 bases; bases with no gene match: 9. From germline, CDR1 is MNHEY and CDR2 SMNVEV (reference sequence). The CDR3 has 15 residues. The CDR3 nucleotides read TGTGCCAGCAGTCCAGGACAGGGAGGTCGCTATGGCTACACCTTC. Its protein product is CASSPGQGGRYGYTF.

The chain joins TRBV6-5 to TRBJ1-1, with 9 bases matching TRBD1. From germline, CDR1 is MNHEY and CDR2 SVGAGI. V gave up 2 bases and J gave up 5 bases; unmatched junction bases: 6. The CDR3 loop spans 15 amino acids. The CDR3 protein is CASSYGTGRGTEAFF. The CDR3 DNA is TGTGCCAGCAGTTACGGGACAGGGAGGGGTACTGAAGCTTTCTTT.

The chain has TRBV15 and TRBJ2-7; TRBD1 might be the D (6 bases). The CDR3 spans 14 residues. CDR1 and CDR2 (germline): LNHNV, YYDKDF (reference sequence). The V end lost 3 bases, the J end lost 3 bases, and 12 bases lay between the germline ends. Here the CDR3 DNA reads TGTGCCACCAGCAGCCCAGGGGTAAGCTACGAGCAGTACTTC. Its protein product is CATSSPGVSYEQYF.

The genes are TRBV7-9 and TRBJ2-5; 8 bases line up with TRBD2. CDR1 is SEHNR and CDR2 is FQNEAQ in the germline V gene (reference sequence). Trimming at V came to 3 bases and at J to 5 bases, leaving 11 bases not matched to a gene. The CDR3 sequence is 16 residues long. CDR3 DNA sequence: TGTGCCAGCAGCTTCTCTCGGGGGGGGCTTTGGGAGACCCAGTACTTC. This translates into CASSFSRGGLWETQYF. Complete variable domain (other parts from reference TRBV7-9 and TRBJ2-5): DTGVSQNPRHKITKRGQNVTFRCDPISEHNRLYWYRQTLGQGPEFLTYFQNEAQLEKSRLLSDRFSAERPKGSFSTLEIQRTEQGDSAMYLCASSFSRGGLWETQYFGPGTRLLVL.

A single count supports this clone. The chain carries TRBV2 and TRBJ2-1, with 9 nucleotides matching TRBD1. Germline assignment: CDR1 SNHLY and CDR2 FYNNEI. The junction had 4 bases not matched to a gene; V was cut back by 7 bases and J by 9 bases. CDR3 length: 12 amino acids. The CDR3 nucleotides are TGTGCCAGCAATACAGGGGGCCCTGAGCAGTTCTTC. This encodes CASNTGGPEQFF.

The chain joins TRBV10-2 to TRBJ2-1; D is possibly TRBD1 (5 bases). The CDR3 is 14 amino acids. Germline V CDR1 and CDR2: WSHSY, SAAADI. Between the trimmed V and J ends, which lost 8 bases and 6 bases, there was a span of 17 bases. The CDR3 nucleotides are TGCGCCAGCCAAAAGGGCCAGGGCGGCAATGAGCAGTTCTTC. Amino acids: CASQKGQGGNEQFF.

The V and J genes are TRBV5-6 and TRBJ2-1; TRBD2 matches 13 bases. The J segment lost 8 bases and the V segment lost 10 bases, leaving 12 bases of the junction unmatched. Germline lookup yields CDR1 SGHDT and CDR2 YYEEEE. The CDR3 contains 15 residues. As DNA, the CDR3 is TGTGCCCCCCGTACTAGCGGGGGGGGACGCGATGAGCAGTTCTTC. Its translation is CAPRTSGGGRDEQFF.

The V gene is TRBV5-1, the J gene TRBJ2-2; D not certain. Germline V gene sequence: CDR1 SGHRS, CDR2 YFSETQ. The CDR3 is made up of 13 amino acids. Trimming shortened V by 4 bases and J by 7 bases, and 11 bases separated the two germline ends. For the CDR3, the DNA is TGCGCCAGCAGCGCCCAAGACAACGGGGAGCTGTTTTTT. Its protein is CASSAQDNGELFF.

The chain employs TRBV11-3 and TRBJ2-3, with a weak D call TRBD2 (5 bases). Germline CDR1 SGHNT, CDR2 YENEEA. The CDR3 extends over 13 amino acids. Trimming removed 4 bases at V and 9 bases at J, with 14 bases between. CDR3: CASSSLWGDTQYF. Written as DNA, the CDR3 is TGTGCCAGCAGCTCCTTGTGGGGAGACACGCAGTATTTT.

The chain links TRBV6-1 to TRBJ1-6, with D unresolved. From germline, CDR1 is MNHNS and CDR2 SASEGT. The CDR3 contains 13 residues. Trimming removed 5 bases from V and 10 bases from J, with 12 bases in between. In DNA, the CDR3 is TGTGCCAGCAGTCCGATAGAGTTCTCACCCCTCCACTTT. It specifies CASSPIEFSPLHF.

This clone was seen only a few times. The chain employs TRBV30 and TRBJ2-3, with TRBD2 identical over 8 bases. The length of the CDR3 is 15 residues. The V gene end was trimmed by 2 bases and the J gene end by 6 bases; junction bases not matched to a gene: 10. Germline V gives CDR1 GTSNPN, CDR2 SVGIG (reference sequence). CDR3: CAWSPRGLVLDTQYF. CDR3 nucleotides: TGTGCCTGGAGTCCACGGGGACTAGTTTTGGATACGCAGTATTTT. The whole variable domain, filled in from reference TRBV30 and TRBJ2-3, reads SQTIHQWPATLVQPVGSPLSLECTVEGTSNPNLYWYRQAAGRGLQLLFYSVGIGQISSEVPQNLSASRPQDRQFILSSKKLLLSDSGFYLCAWSPRGLVLDTQYFGPGTRLTVL.

The rearrangement uses TRBV7-6 and TRBJ2-1; 8 bases are a match to TRBD1. J was trimmed by 6 bases and V by 4 bases; bases with no gene match: 5. CDR1 is SGHVS, CDR2 FNYEAQ, per germline. The CDR3 runs 14 residues. CDR3: CASSYDTGGNEQFF. CDR3 DNA: TGTGCCAGCAGCTATGATACAGGGGGCAATGAGCAGTTCTTC. Using reference TRBV7-6 and TRBJ2-1 for the parts outside the CDR3, the full variable domain is GAGVSQSPRYKVTKRGQDVALRCDPISGHVSLYWYRQALGQGPEFLTYFNYEAQQDKSGLPNDRFSAERPEGSISTLTIQRTEQRDSAMYRCASSYDTGGNEQFFGPGTRLTVL.

This chain links TRBV4-2 with TRBJ1-1, with a tentative D call TRBD1 (6 bases). This CDR3 contains 12 residues. Germline V lookup: CDR1 LGHNA, CDR2 YNFKEQ. The V and J ends lost 7 bases and 7 bases respectively, with 13 bases between them. Here the CDR3 reads CASKGGEDEAFF. The CDR3 nucleotides read TGTGCCAGCAAGGGGGGGGAAGATGAAGCTTTCTTT.

V gene TRBV25-1 combines with J gene TRBJ1-4; D gene unclear. Trimming cost V 3 bases and J 5 bases, with 10 bases left between them. CDR3 length equals 14 residues. The germline V gene encodes CDR1 MGHDK and CDR2 SYGVNS. The CDR3 region has the DNA TGTGCCAGCAGTGATTCACAGCTAAATGAAAAACTGTTTTTT. It codes for CASSDSQLNEKLFF. Full variable domain (outside the CDR3, taken from reference TRBV25-1 and TRBJ1-4): EADIYQTPRYLVIGTGKKITLECSQTMGHDKMYWYQQDPGMELHLIHYSYGVNSTEKGDLSSESTVSRIRTEHFPLTLESARPSHTSQYLCASSDSQLNEKLFFGSGTQLSVL.

The chain is built from TRBV29-1 and TRBJ1-4, with 7 bases matching TRBD1. The CDR3 sequence is 11 residues long. V shed 6 bases and J 10 bases; nucleotides not matched to a gene: 5. Germline CDR1 reads SQVTM; CDR2 reads ANQGSEA. CDR3 sequence (DNA): TGCAGCGTATCCACAGGGGCAAAACTGTTTTTT. It yields the protein CSVSTGAKLFF.

The chain is built from TRBV5-1 and TRBJ2-3; D is undetermined. Trimming removed 0 bases from V and 2 bases from J, with 4 bases in between. CDR1 and CDR2 (germline): SGHRS, YFSETQ. This CDR3 is 13 amino acids long. The CDR3 DNA sequence: TGCGCCAGCAGCTTGGACTTCACAGATACGCAGTATTTT. It specifies CASSLDFTDTQYF.

This sequence joins TRBV29-1 and TRBJ2-3, with 9 positions matching TRBD2. CDR1 is SQVTM and CDR2 is ANQGSEA in the germline V gene. This CDR3 spans 17 amino acids. V was pared by 0 bases and J by 3 bases, with 10 bases of the junction left unmatched. The chain's CDR3 is CSVEDSFSGGETDTQYF. The CDR3 nucleotides read TGCAGCGTTGAAGATTCGTTTAGCGGGGGTGAAACAGATACGCAGTATTTT.

The table lists this clone with a count of one. This chain joins TRBV18 and TRBJ1-1; TRBD1 matches at 8 bases. V lost 2 bases, J lost 2 bases, and 4 bases stayed unmatched. CDR3 length: 15 residues. From germline, CDR1 is KGHSH and CDR2 LQKENI. CDR3 sequence: CASSPLTGGNTEAFF. The CDR3, as DNA: TGTGCCAGCTCACCATTAACAGGGGGAAACACTGAAGCTTTCTTT.

The chain is built from TRBV7-9 and TRBJ2-1; 9 nucleotides agree with TRBD2. J was trimmed by 7 bases and V by 3 bases; bases with no gene match: 7. Germline V gene data show CDR1 as SEHNR and CDR2 as FQNEAQ (reference sequence). The CDR3 totals 15 residues. CDR3 in amino acids: CASSFGRGGNNEQFF. The CDR3 DNA follows: TGTGCCAGCAGCTTCGGGCGGGGGGGCAATAATGAGCAGTTCTTC.

The chain carries TRBV4-1 and TRBJ2-7; TRBD1 might be the D (6 bases). Germline-derived CDR1 and CDR2 are MGHRA and YSYEKL. The CDR3 is 16 amino acids. Trimming pared 3 bases from V and 6 bases from J, leaving 21 bases between. CDR3 in amino acids: CASSQSLQGSLGEQYF. The CDR3, as DNA: TGCGCCAGCAGCCAGTCGTTACAGGGTAGCCTAGGCGAGCAGTACTTC.

V gene TRBV7-2 combines with J gene TRBJ2-1; 9 nucleotides align to TRBD2. J gave up 5 bases and V 0 bases, and 14 bases lay outside the gene matches. Germline V gene data show CDR1 as SGHTA and CDR2 as FQGNSA. The CDR3 runs to 19 residues. CDR3 region: CASSLAPRGGNRNHNEQFF. The CDR3 DNA sequence: TGTGCCAGCAGCTTAGCGCCGCGGGGGGGGAACAGAAATCACAATGAGCAGTTCTTC.

Only a few counts were recorded for this clone. The chain combines TRBV6-1 with TRBJ1-3; possibly TRBD1 for D (5 bases). V shed 6 bases and J shed 1 base, with 10 bases lying between them. Germline loops: CDR1 MNHNS, CDR2 SASEGT. This CDR3 comprises 14 residues. CDR3 nucleotides: TGTGCCAGCAGGACAGAAACGTCTGGAAACACCATATATTTT. This encodes CASRTETSGNTIYF.

V gene TRBV5-1 combines with J gene TRBJ1-1; D unclear. Trimming removed 4 bases from V and 3 bases from J, with 10 bases in between. CDR1 is SGHRS, CDR2 YFSETQ, per germline. This CDR3 region has 13 residues. The CDR3 bases are TGCGCCAGCAGCAGCTTGCGGGACACTGAAGCTTTCTTT. Amino acids: CASSSLRDTEAFF.

In DNA, the CDR3 is TGTGCCAGCAGTCCGCGTACAGGGATCGGGGAGCTGTTTTTT. It yields the protein CASSPRTGIGELFF. V and J are TRBV28 and TRBJ2-2, with a weak D call TRBD1 (6 bases). Trimming left V 5 bases short and J 7 bases short, with 14 bases between. The germline gives CDR1 MDHEN, CDR2 SYDVKM. This CDR3 region has 14 residues.